Shown below are 29 T cell receptor beta chains from a single sample sequenced in a study of blood T cell repertoires in COVID-19. The protocol was immunoSEQ multiplex PCR, while the TCRdb copy is restricted to in-frame clones and leaves out a portion. The table shows about 130,000 clones, with 80% occurring only once. Sample: peripheral blood. The receptors come from a man in his 70s with acute or convalescent COVID-19.

CDR3 bases: TGTGCCAGCAATGGAGCTTACAGGAATCAGCCCCAGCATTTT. This gives the protein CASNGAYRNQPQHF. The gene calls are TRBV2 and TRBJ1-5; TRBD1 is a possible D gene (5 bases). The CDR3 runs to 14 residues. Germline CDR1 SNHLY, CDR2 FYNNEI. V was shortened by 7 bases and J by 4 bases, with 14 bases between the two germline ends. Full variable domain (outside the CDR3, taken from reference TRBV2 and TRBJ1-5): EPEVTQTPSHQVTQMGQEVILRCVPISNHLYFYWYRQILGQKVEFLVSFYNNEISEKSEIFDDQFSVERPDGSNFTLKIRSTKLEDSAMYFCASNGAYRNQPQHFGDGTRLSIL.

The J gene is TRBJ2-1, the V gene TRBV5-6; D gene uncertain. Trimming removed 1 base at V and 9 bases at J, with 11 bases between. Germline V lookup: CDR1 SGHDT, CDR2 YYEEEE. The CDR3 is made up of 13 amino acids. The CDR3 region has the DNA TGTGCCAGCAGCTTGTCAACTTTTAGTGAGCAGTTCTTC. Its translation is CASSLSTFSEQFF. Supplemented by reference TRBV5-6 and TRBJ2-1, the full variable domain reads DAGVTQSPTHLIKTRGQQVTLRCSPKSGHDTVSWYQQALGQGPQFIFQYYEEEERQRGNFPDRFSGHQFPNYSSELNVNALLLGDSALYLCASSLSTFSEQFFGPGTRLTVL.

V is TRBV5-4 and J is TRBJ1-3; TRBD1 matches 8 bases. This CDR3 has 14 amino acids. Germline CDR1 is SGHNT and CDR2 is YYREEE (reference sequence). Germline trimming cut 4 bases from V and 3 bases from J; bases unmatched to any gene: 3. This CDR3 is CASSVDRGGNTIYF. Here the CDR3 DNA reads TGTGCCAGCAGCGTTGACAGGGGTGGAAACACCATATATTTT.

The CDR3 here is CASRDVRGGTIYF. The DNA of the CDR3 is TGTGCCAGCAGGGACGTGCGGGGTGGCACCATATATTTT. The chain combines TRBV6-5 with TRBJ1-3; D uncertain. The V and J ends lost 6 bases and 9 bases respectively, with 15 bases between them. The germline CDR1 and CDR2 sequences are MNHEY and SVGAGI. The CDR3 length is 13 residues.

The rearrangement joins TRBV5-1 to TRBJ1-3; D perhaps matches TRBD1 (5 bases). This CDR3 comprises 14 residues. Deletions cut 4 bases from V and 6 bases from J, with 14 bases between. Per the germline V gene, CDR1 is SGHRS and CDR2 is YFSETQ. CDR3 protein: CASSAGLVENTIYF. The DNA for the CDR3 is TGCGCCAGCAGCGCGGGACTCGTTGAAAACACCATATATTTT.

This clone has just a few counts. The genes are TRBV7-2 and TRBJ1-3; tentative D call: TRBD1 (5 bases). Trimming stripped 1 base from V and 0 bases from J, with 7 bases between. The CDR3 is 15 amino acids. Germline-derived CDR1 and CDR2 are SGHTA and FQGNSA. CDR3 nucleotides: TGTGCCAGCAGCTTAGGGGGGGGCTCTGGAAACACCATATATTTT. Translated: CASSLGGGSGNTIYF.

The chain joins TRBV20-1 to TRBJ1-1, with unresolved D. V lost 3 bases and J 3 bases, leaving 5 bases between the germline ends. The CDR3 spans 11 residues. Germline V gene sequence: CDR1 DFQATT, CDR2 SNEGSKA (reference sequence). CDR3 sequence reads: CSASHYTEAFF. The CDR3 DNA reads as TGCAGTGCTAGCCACTACACTGAAGCTTTCTTT.

The CDR3 reads CAIRSREEGDTGELFF. CDR3 DNA: TGTGCCATCAGGTCCCGGGAGGAGGGGGACACCGGGGAGCTGTTTTTT. V is TRBV10-3 and J is TRBJ2-2; D is perhaps TRBD2 (7 bases). In germline, CDR1 is ENHRY, CDR2 SYGVKD. V shed 6 bases and J shed 3 bases, with 17 bases lying between them. The CDR3 has 16 amino acids.

This clone was observed a single time. The chain carries TRBV7-8 and TRBJ1-6, with TRBD1 identical over 7 bases. The trim removed 1 base at V and 7 bases at J, leaving 7 bases unmatched. Germline-derived CDR1 and CDR2 are SGHVS and FQNEAQ. CDR3 size: 16 residues. Written as DNA, the CDR3 is TGTGCCAGCAGCTTAGTGGCAGGGGGTACAAATTCACCCCTCCACTTT. Translated, it gives CASSLVAGGTNSPLHF.

The J gene is TRBJ1-5, the V gene TRBV19, with TRBD1 matching over 7 bases. In germline, CDR1 is LNHDA, CDR2 SQIVND (reference sequence). The CDR3 is 15 amino acids. Unmatched junction bases numbered 3, after V lost 4 bases and J lost 0 bases. CDR3 in DNA: TGTGCCAGTAGTACGACAGGGTATAGCAATCAGCCCCAGCATTTT. This gives the protein CASSTTGYSNQPQHF.

This chain connects TRBV6-2 or TRBV6-3 to TRBJ2-7, with D perhaps matching TRBD2 (5 bases). This CDR3 comprises 14 residues. Germline loops: CDR1 MNHEY, CDR2 SVGEGT. V gave up 2 bases and J gave up 9 bases, with 17 bases separating them. CDR3 bases: TGTGCCAGCAGTTACGGACCTAGCCCCCGCGGGCAGTACTTC. This sequence encodes CASSYGPSPRGQYF.

This chain uses TRBV18 with TRBJ2-5, with 10 nucleotides matching TRBD1. With 3 bases clipped from V and 5 bases from J, the junction kept 3 bases outside the gene matches. Germline V gives CDR1 KGHSH, CDR2 LQKENI. This CDR3 contains 14 residues. The DNA of the CDR3 is TGTGCCAGCTCACCGGGACAGGGGCAGGAGACCCAGTACTTC. Translation: CASSPGQGQETQYF. Full variable domain (rest looked up from reference TRBV18 and TRBJ2-5): NAGVMQNPRHLVRRRGQEARLRCSPMKGHSHVYWYRQLPEEGLKFMVYLQKENIIDESGMPKERFSAEFPKEGPSILRIQQVVRGDSAAYFCASSPGQGQETQYFGPGTRLLVL.

The genes are TRBV5-4 and TRBJ1-1; a possible D gene is TRBD1 (5 bases). Trimming removed 3 bases at V and 5 bases at J, with 14 bases between. Germline CDR1 and CDR2: SGHNT and YYREEE (reference sequence). The CDR3 extends over 14 amino acids. This CDR3 is CASSWGDSRTEAFF. The CDR3 DNA reads TGTGCCAGCAGCTGGGGGGACTCTAGGACTGAAGCTTTCTTT.

This clone was detected a few times. The V and J genes are TRBV30 and TRBJ1-6, with D possibly being TRBD1 (6 bases). Germline V gene data show CDR1 as GTSNPN and CDR2 as SVGIG (reference sequence). Deletions cut 5 bases from V and 8 bases from J, with 13 bases between. The CDR3 is 13 residues long. CDR3 in amino acids: CAWGRGYHSPLHF. The CDR3 nucleotides are TGTGCCTGGGGGAGGGGGTACCATTCACCCCTCCACTTT.

This rearrangement joins TRBV12-3 or TRBV12-4 to TRBJ1-1, with TRBD1 as a possible D gene (5 bases). The CDR3 is 13 residues long. Deletions cut 6 bases from V and 5 bases from J, with 13 bases between. The CDR3 DNA reads as TGTGCCAGCAGCCGGCAGGGTTGGACTGAAGCTTTCTTT. Translated: CASSRQGWTEAFF.

The CDR3 nucleotides read TGTGCCAGCTCACCACCGTTGGGACAGGGGGGGAGGACTGAAGCTTTCTTT. Protein product: CASSPPLGQGGRTEAFF. V and J are TRBV18 and TRBJ1-1, with 11 bases identical to TRBD1. With V trimmed by 0 bases and J by 5 bases, 8 bases remained unmatched. CDR3 length equals 17 residues. The germline CDR1 and CDR2 sequences are KGHSH and LQKENI.

The chain links TRBV28 to TRBJ1-4, with D possibly TRBD1 on 5 matching bases. Germline assignment: CDR1 MDHEN and CDR2 SYDVKM. The CDR3 extends over 13 amino acids. Trimming removed 3 bases at V and 7 bases at J, with 9 bases between. This CDR3 is CASSFGGSEKLFF. The CDR3 coding sequence is TGTGCCAGCAGTTTTGGGGGGAGTGAAAAACTGTTTTTT.

The V and J genes are TRBV6-5 and TRBJ2-1; no reliable D call. From germline, CDR1 is MNHEY and CDR2 SVGAGI. Between the trimmed V and J ends, which lost 2 bases and 1 base, there was a span of 6 bases. CDR3 size: 14 residues. This chain's CDR3 is CASSYLKSYNEQFF. For the CDR3, the DNA is TGTGCCAGCAGTTACCTTAAATCCTACAATGAGCAGTTCTTC.

The V call is TRBV3-1 (or the pseudogene TRBV3-2), the J call TRBJ1-2, with D unresolved. CDR3 length: 10 amino acids. V lost 10 bases and J 4 bases, leaving 7 bases between the germline ends. Germline loops: CDR1 LGHDT, CDR2 YNNKEL (reference sequence). CDR3: CATFSYGYTF. The CDR3 coding sequence is TGTGCCACTTTCTCCTATGGCTACACCTTC.

This clone was detected only a few times. CDR3 residues: CASSPRAGAGNTEAFF. CDR3 nucleotides: TGTGCCAGCAGCCCCCGAGCGGGGGCGGGGAACACTGAAGCTTTCTTT. The rearrangement uses TRBV14 and TRBJ1-1, with TRBD1 as a possible D gene (6 bases). There are 16 residues in the CDR3. Trimming shortened V by 4 bases and J by 1 base, and 16 bases separated the two germline ends. Germline assignment: CDR1 SGHDN and CDR2 FVKESK.

This clone showed up just once. The CDR3 reads CASSSVLAGFAYNEQFF. The CDR3 coding sequence is TGTGCCAGCAGCTCAGTGCTAGCGGGCTTCGCCTACAATGAGCAGTTCTTC. The rearrangement joins TRBV7-3 to TRBJ2-1; TRBD2 agrees at 8 bases. Germline lookup yields CDR1 SGHTA and CDR2 FQGTGA. Trimming at V came to 4 bases and at J to 2 bases, leaving 10 bases not matched to a gene. The CDR3 has 17 residues.

The rearrangement uses TRBV5-1 and TRBJ1-3; D is ambiguous. CDR1 is SGHRS and CDR2 is YFSETQ in the germline V gene. The V and J ends lost 2 bases and 0 bases respectively, with 9 bases between them. This CDR3 contains 15 residues. The CDR3 spells CASSFDGDSGNTIYF. Written as DNA, the CDR3 is TGCGCCAGCAGCTTCGACGGGGACTCTGGAAACACCATATATTTT.

The rearrangement joins TRBV3-1 (or the pseudogene TRBV3-2) to TRBJ2-2; D may be TRBD1 (5 bases). The CDR3 totals 12 residues. Trimming removed 3 bases at V and 6 bases at J, with 5 bases between. Looked up from germline, CDR1 is LGHDT and CDR2 is YNNKEL (reference sequence). The CDR3 DNA sequence: TGTGCCAGCAGCCAGGGGCCCGGGGAGCTGTTTTTT. Protein sequence: CASSQGPGELFF.

The V call is TRBV14, the J call TRBJ1-6; 10 nucleotides line up with TRBD1. This CDR3 has 14 residues. Per the germline V gene, CDR1 is SGHDN and CDR2 is FVKESK. V was clipped by 3 bases and J by 10 bases; unmatched bases: 3. CDR3 sequence reads: CASSQGTGVSPLHF. The CDR3 nucleotides read TGTGCCAGCAGCCAGGGGACAGGGGTATCACCCCTCCACTTT.

V usage is TRBV10-3 and J usage is TRBJ2-5; a weak D match, TRBD2 (5 bases). The CDR3 spans 13 residues. Trimming cost V 1 base and J 7 bases, with 10 bases left between them. The germline gives CDR1 ENHRY, CDR2 SYGVKD. CDR3 sequence (DNA): TGTGCCATCAGTGAGTTACCCGGAGGGACCCAGTACTTC. Translated, it gives CAISELPGGTQYF.

The chain has TRBV18 and TRBJ1-2; D gene unclear. Per the germline V gene, CDR1 is KGHSH and CDR2 is LQKENI. Trimming removed 0 bases at V and 3 bases at J, with 8 bases between. The CDR3 extends over 14 amino acids. The chain's CDR3 is CASSPPAPDYGYTF. CDR3 DNA: TGTGCCAGCTCACCACCCGCACCGGACTATGGCTACACCTTC.

V and J are TRBV6-5 and TRBJ2-3, with 7 bases aligning to TRBD1. This CDR3 comprises 14 residues. Germline CDR1 reads MNHEY; CDR2 reads SVGAGI. In DNA, the CDR3 is TGTGCTTTAGGGGGCGCGCGAGGGCCAGATACGCAGTATTTT. As protein: CALGGARGPDTQYF.

This chain joins TRBV28 and TRBJ1-5; 8 nucleotides align to TRBD1. Trimming cost V 8 bases and J 2 bases; bases outside gene matches: 8. Germline-derived CDR1 and CDR2 are MDHEN and SYDVKM. CDR3 length: 15 residues. This chain's CDR3 is CASLGTGPRNQPQHF. The DNA for the CDR3 is TGTGCCAGCCTAGGGACAGGCCCCCGCAATCAGCCCCAGCATTTT.

The chain carries TRBV5-1 and TRBJ1-1, with D maybe TRBD1 (6 bases). CDR3 length: 14 amino acids. The V end lost 4 bases, the J end lost 0 bases, and 10 bases lay between the germline ends. Germline CDR1 is SGHRS and CDR2 is YFSETQ. The DNA of the CDR3 is TGCGCCAGCAGCGTCGGACAGATGAACACTGAAGCTTTCTTT. As protein: CASSVGQMNTEAFF.